A selection of T cell receptor delta chains follows, all from one sample in a study of gamma-delta chains in newborns, infants, children. TCRdb re-processed the reads via CATT. This table holds fewer than 5,000 delta-chain clones, around 36% found once. The sequenced sample was blood. These receptor sequences come from a child who received the measles vaccine. CDR3s include the opening cysteine and the closing phenylalanine or tryptophan. The order of the fields is V gene, D gene, clone size, CDR3 length, J gene, CDR3 DNA, CDR3 protein. D genes are given only for firm matches. Clone size is shown for a subset of rows, as once, few, many or a class of expanded clone.

>TRDV1|TRDD3|.|20|TRDJ1
TGTGCTCTTGGGGAAGGATGTGACTTTGGGGGATACCTGGACACCGATAAACTCATCTTT
CALGEGCDFGGYLDTDKLIF
>TRDV2|TRDD3|medium-sized|17|TRDJ2
TGTGCCTGTGACTCCCTTACTGGGGGTTCTTTGACAGCACAACTCTTCTTT
CACDSLTGGSLTAQLFF
>TRDV2|TRDD3|few|16|TRDJ1
TGTGCCTGTGACACTCCCTGGGGGATAAACACCGATAAACTCATCTTT
CACDTPWGINTDKLIF
>TRDV1|TRDD3|.|16|TRDJ1
TGTGCTCTTGGTATTAATGGGGGATACGCCGCCGATAAACTCATCTTT
CALGINGGYAADKLIF
>TRDV1|.|.|18|TRDJ1
TGTGCTCTTGGGGAACTTGACCCCAACTGGGTGTACACCGATAAACTCATCTTT
CALGELDPNWVYTDKLIF
>TRDV1|.|.|19|TRDJ1
TGTGCTCTTGGGGAATGTAGGACAGGGGTAACCGCTTACACCGATAAACTCATCTTT
CALGECRTGVTAYTDKLIF
>TRDV3|TRDD3|.|20|TRDJ2
TGTGCCTTTAAAAGGCCTACTACTGGGGGTTTAGAAGTTTTGACAGCACAACTCTTCTTT
CAFKRPTTGGLEVLTAQLFF
>TRDV3|.|.|13|TRDJ1
TGTGCCTTTTCCGGATGTTCCCCCGATAAACGCATCTTT
CAFSGCSPDKRIF
>TRDV1|TRDD3|.|20|TRDJ1
TGTGCTCTTGGGGACTCTTCCTACCCTGGGGGATACCCGTACACCGATAAACTCATCTTT
CALGDSSYPGGYPYTDKLIF
>TRDV1|TRDD3|few|19|TRDJ1
TGTGCTCTTGGGGAAAGATCCCCCGACTGGGGGATACACACCGATAAACTCATCTTT
CALGERSPDWGIHTDKLIF
>TRDV1|TRDD3|.|22|TRDJ3
TGTGCTCTTGGGGAACGTCTGGGGATAGGGCGGCAATCCTCCTGGGACACCCGACAGATGTTTTTC
CALGERLGIGRQSSWDTRQMFF
>TRDV2|.|medium-sized|16|TRDJ3
TGTGCCTGTGATGCCGTCAGCTCCTGGGACACCCGACAGATGTTTTTC
CACDAVSSWDTRQMFF